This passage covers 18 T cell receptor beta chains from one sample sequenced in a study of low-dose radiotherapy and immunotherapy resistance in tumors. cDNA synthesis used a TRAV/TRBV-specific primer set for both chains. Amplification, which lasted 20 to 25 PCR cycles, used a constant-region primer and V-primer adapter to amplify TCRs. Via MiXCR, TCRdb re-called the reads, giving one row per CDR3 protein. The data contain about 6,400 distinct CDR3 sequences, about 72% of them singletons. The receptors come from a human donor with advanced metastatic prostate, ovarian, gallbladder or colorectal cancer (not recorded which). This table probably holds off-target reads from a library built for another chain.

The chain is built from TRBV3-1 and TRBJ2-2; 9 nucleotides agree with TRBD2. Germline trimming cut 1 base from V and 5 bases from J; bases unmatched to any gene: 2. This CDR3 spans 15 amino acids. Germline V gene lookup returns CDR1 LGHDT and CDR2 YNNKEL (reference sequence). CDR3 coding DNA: TGTGCCAGCAGCCAAGCGGGACTAGCAACCGGGGAGCTGTTTTTT. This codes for CASSQAGLATGELFF.

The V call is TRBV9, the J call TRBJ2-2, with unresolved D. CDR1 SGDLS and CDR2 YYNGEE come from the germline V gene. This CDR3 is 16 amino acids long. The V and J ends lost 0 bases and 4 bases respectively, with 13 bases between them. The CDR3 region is CASSVASPGPTGELFF. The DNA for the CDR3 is TGTGCCAGCAGCGTAGCCAGTCCGGGTCCCACCGGGGAGCTGTTTTTT. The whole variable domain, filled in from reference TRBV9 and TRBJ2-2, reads DSGVTQTPKHLITATGQRVTLRCSPRSGDLSVYWYQQSLDQGLQFLIQYYNGEERAKGNILERFSAQQFPDLHSELNLSSLELGDSALYFCASSVASPGPTGELFFGEGSRLTVL.

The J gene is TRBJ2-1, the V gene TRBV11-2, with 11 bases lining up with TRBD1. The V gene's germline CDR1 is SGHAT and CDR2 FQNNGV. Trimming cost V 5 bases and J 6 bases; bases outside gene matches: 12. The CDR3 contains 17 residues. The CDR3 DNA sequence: TGTGCCAGCAGCCCTGGGGTTAGGACAGGGGGCTTCAATGAGCAGTTCTTC. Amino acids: CASSPGVRTGGFNEQFF.

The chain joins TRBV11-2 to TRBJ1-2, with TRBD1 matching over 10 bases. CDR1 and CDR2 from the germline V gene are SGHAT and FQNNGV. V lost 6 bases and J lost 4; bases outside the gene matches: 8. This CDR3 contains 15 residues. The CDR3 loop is CASRQIRTGGYGYTF. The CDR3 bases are TGTGCCAGCAGGCAAATCCGGACAGGGGGCTATGGCTACACCTTC.

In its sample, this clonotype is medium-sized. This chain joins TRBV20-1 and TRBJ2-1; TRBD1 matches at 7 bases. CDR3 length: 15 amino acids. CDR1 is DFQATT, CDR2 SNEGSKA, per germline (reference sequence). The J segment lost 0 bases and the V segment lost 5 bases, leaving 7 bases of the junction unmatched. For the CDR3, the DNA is TGCAGTGCTGGGACAGTTGAATACTCCTACAATGAGCAGTTCTTC. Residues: CSAGTVEYSYNEQFF.

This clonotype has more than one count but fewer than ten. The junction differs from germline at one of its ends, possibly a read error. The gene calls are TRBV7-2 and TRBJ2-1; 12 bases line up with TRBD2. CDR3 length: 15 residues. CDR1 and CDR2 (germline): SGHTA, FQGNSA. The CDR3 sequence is CASSLAGGIYNEQFF. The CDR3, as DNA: TGTGCCAGCAGCCTAGCGGGGGGGATATACAATGAGCAGTTCTTC.

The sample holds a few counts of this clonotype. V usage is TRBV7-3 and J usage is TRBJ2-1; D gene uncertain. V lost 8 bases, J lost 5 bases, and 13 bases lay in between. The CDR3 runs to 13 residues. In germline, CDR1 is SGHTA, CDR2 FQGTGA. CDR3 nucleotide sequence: TGTGCCAGCTCCAGAACAGCAAACAATGAGCAGTTCTTC. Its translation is CASSRTANNEQFF.

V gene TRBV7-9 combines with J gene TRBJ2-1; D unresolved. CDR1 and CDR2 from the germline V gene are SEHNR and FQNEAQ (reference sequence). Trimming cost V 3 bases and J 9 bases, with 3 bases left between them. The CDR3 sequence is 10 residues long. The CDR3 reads CASSFREQFF. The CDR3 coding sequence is TGTGCCAGCAGCTTTCGTGAGCAGTTCTTC.

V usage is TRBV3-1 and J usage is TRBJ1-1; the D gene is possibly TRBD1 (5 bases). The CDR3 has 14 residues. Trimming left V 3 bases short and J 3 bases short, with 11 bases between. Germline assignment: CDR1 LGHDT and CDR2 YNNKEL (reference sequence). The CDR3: CASSHSGRDTEAFF. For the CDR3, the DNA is TGTGCCAGCAGCCACTCGGGGCGGGACACTGAAGCTTTCTTT.

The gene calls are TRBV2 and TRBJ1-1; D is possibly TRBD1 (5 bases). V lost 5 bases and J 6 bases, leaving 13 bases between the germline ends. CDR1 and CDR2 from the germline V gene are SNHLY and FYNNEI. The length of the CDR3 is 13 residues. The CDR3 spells CASSQTVVAEAFF. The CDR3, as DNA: TGTGCCAGCAGTCAGACAGTAGTCGCTGAAGCTTTCTTT. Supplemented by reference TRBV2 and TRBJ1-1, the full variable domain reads EPEVTQTPSHQVTQMGQEVILRCVPISNHLYFYWYRQILGQKVEFLVSFYNNEISEKSEIFDDQFSVERPDGSNFTLKIRSTKLEDSAMYFCASSQTVVAEAFFGQGTRLTVV.

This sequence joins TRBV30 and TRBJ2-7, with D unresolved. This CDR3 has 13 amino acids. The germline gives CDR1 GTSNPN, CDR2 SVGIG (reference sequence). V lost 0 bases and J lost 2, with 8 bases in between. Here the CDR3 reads CAWSVQTAYEQYF. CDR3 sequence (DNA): TGTGCCTGGAGTGTACAAACAGCCTACGAGCAGTACTTC.

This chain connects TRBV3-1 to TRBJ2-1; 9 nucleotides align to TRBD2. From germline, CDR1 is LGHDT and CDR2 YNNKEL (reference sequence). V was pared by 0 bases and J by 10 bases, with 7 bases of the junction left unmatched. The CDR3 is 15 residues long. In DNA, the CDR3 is TGTGCCAGCAGCCAAGACCCAGCGGGAGGTGGGGAGCAGTTCTTC. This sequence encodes CASSQDPAGGGEQFF.

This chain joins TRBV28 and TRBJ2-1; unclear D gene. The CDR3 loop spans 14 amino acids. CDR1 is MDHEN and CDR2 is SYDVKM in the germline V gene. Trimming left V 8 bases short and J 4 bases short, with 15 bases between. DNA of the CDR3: TGTGCCAGCTCCAGATGGCCCGTATACAATGAGCAGTTCTTC. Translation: CASSRWPVYNEQFF.

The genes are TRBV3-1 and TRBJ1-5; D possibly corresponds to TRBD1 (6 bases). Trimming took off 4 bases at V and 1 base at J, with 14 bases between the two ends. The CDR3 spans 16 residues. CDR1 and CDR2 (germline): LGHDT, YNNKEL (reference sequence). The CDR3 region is CASSPTHGQSNQPQHF. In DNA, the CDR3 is TGTGCCAGCAGCCCAACCCACGGACAGAGCAATCAGCCCCAGCATTTT.

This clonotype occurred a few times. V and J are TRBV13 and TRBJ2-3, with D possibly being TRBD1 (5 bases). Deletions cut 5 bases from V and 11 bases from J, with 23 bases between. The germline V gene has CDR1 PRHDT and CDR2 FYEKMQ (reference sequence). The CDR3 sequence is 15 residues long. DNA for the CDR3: TGTGCCAGCAGCCCGGTTTTGAGCTCAGGGCGCATGCAGTATTTT. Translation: CASSPVLSSGRMQYF.

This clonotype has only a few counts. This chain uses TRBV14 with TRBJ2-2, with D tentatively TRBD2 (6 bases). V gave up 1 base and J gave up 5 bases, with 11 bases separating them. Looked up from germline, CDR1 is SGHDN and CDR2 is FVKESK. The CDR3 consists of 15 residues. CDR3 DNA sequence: TGTGCCAGCAGCCAAGTCGGGAGAGGTACCGGGGAGCTGTTTTTT. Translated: CASSQVGRGTGELFF.

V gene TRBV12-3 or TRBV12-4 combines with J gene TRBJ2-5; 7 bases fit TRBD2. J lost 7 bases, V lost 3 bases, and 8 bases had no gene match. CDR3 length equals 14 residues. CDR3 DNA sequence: TGTGCCAGCAGTTTGGGGGGGTCGTTCGGGACCCAGTACTTC. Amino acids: CASSLGGSFGTQYF.

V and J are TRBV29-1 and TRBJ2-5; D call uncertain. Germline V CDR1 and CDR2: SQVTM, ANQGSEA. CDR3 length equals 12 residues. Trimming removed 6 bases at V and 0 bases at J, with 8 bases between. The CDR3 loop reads CSVYRDQETQYF. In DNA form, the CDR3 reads TGCAGCGTATACCGGGACCAAGAGACCCAGTACTTC.